Following are 21 T cell receptor beta chains from one sample sequenced in a study of blood T cell repertoires in COVID-19 (dated by TCRdb to about 2020). Libraries came from the immunoSEQ multiplex PCR assay. The immuneACCESS repertoire file appears here via TCRdb, limited to in-frame rearrangements. These files lack a portion of the clones; in checked studies, under half of the deficit traces to unresolved V genes, and the cause of the others is not known. The sample has around 93,000 clones on record, 80% to 85% of them singletons. The ten largest clones represent around 4.4% of the sample. The material sequenced was peripheral blood. The receptors stem from a man between 60 and 75 years old with acute or convalescent COVID-19.

The V gene is TRBV7-9, the J gene TRBJ2-7, with 10 positions matching TRBD2. The junction had 4 bases not matched to a gene; V was cut back by 5 bases and J by 6 bases. The CDR3 consists of 13 residues. CDR1 SEHNR and CDR2 FQNEAQ come from the germline V gene (reference sequence). The CDR3 loop reads CASSPGTSAEQYV. CDR3 nucleotides: TGTGCCAGCAGCCCCGGGACTAGCGCCGAGCAGTACGTC.

CDR3 sequence (DNA): TGTGCCAGCGTGGCGGGGGTCGCAGATACGCAGTATTTT. It specifies CASVAGVADTQYF. This chain connects TRBV6-5 to TRBJ2-3; 7 bases line up with TRBD2. With 8 bases clipped from V and 4 bases from J, the junction kept 6 bases outside the gene matches. The CDR3 runs 13 residues. The germline CDR1 and CDR2 sequences are MNHEY and SVGAGI.

The CDR3 here is CASSSRDIHGELFF. The CDR3 DNA reads as TGTGCCAGCAGCTCACGGGACATCCACGGGGAGCTGTTTTTT. J is TRBJ2-2 and V is TRBV7-9; possible D gene TRBD1, 6 bases. V was shortened by 4 bases and J by 7 bases, with 13 bases between the two germline ends. Germline V gene sequence: CDR1 SEHNR, CDR2 FQNEAQ (reference sequence). CDR3 size: 14 residues.

This rearrangement joins TRBV11-3 to TRBJ2-2; perhaps TRBD1 as D (6 bases). Germline CDR1 SGHNT, CDR2 YENEEA. The CDR3 length is 15 residues. Trimming pared 6 bases from V and 3 bases from J, leaving 14 bases between. The CDR3 loop is CASRRTGIDTGELFF. As DNA, the CDR3 is TGTGCCAGCAGAAGAACAGGGATTGACACCGGGGAGCTGTTTTTT.

The V call is TRBV2, the J call TRBJ1-4; TRBD1 matches at 12 bases. This CDR3 is built from 17 residues. In germline, CDR1 is SNHLY, CDR2 FYNNEI. V shed 8 bases and J 7 bases; nucleotides not matched to a gene: 14. The CDR3 sequence is CASREPEGQGAGEKLFF. CDR3 DNA sequence: TGTGCCAGCCGCGAACCAGAGGGACAGGGGGCCGGTGAAAAACTGTTTTTT.

The chain carries TRBV7-3 and TRBJ2-5; TRBD2 matches 9 bases. Looked up from germline, CDR1 is SGHTA and CDR2 is FQGTGA. With V trimmed by 5 bases and J by 5 bases, 6 bases remained unmatched. The CDR3 covers 14 residues. The CDR3, as DNA: TGTGCCAGCAGCCGCGGGGGGGCCGTGGAGACCCAGTACTTC. Protein product: CASSRGGAVETQYF.

The rearrangement joins TRBV7-2 to TRBJ2-1; TRBD2 aligns across 9 bases. The CDR3 is made up of 15 amino acids. Germline CDR1 SGHTA, CDR2 FQGNSA. Losses at the gene ends were 8 bases for V and 4 bases for J; bases not matched to a gene: 9. The CDR3 protein is CASRETSGGYNEQFF. In DNA form, the CDR3 reads TGTGCCAGCCGGGAGACTAGCGGAGGGTACAATGAGCAGTTCTTC.

V is TRBV21-1 and J is TRBJ1-3. TRBV21-1 is shown as a pseudogene. This CDR3 is built from 17 residues. The CDR3 DNA follows: TGTGCCAGCAGTCGATCGCTTCGGGGGGCTCCTGGAAACACCATATATTTT. Its protein product is CASSRSLRGAPGNTIYF.

The chain carries TRBV30 and TRBJ2-1, with 7 bases identical to TRBD2. Germline V gene data show CDR1 as GTSNPN and CDR2 as SVGIG (reference sequence). The CDR3 loop spans 15 amino acids. V lost 2 bases and J lost 0; bases outside the gene matches: 4. The CDR3 DNA sequence: TGTGCCTGGAGTAGGGGCGGGAGCTCCTACAATGAGCAGTTCTTC. It codes for CAWSRGGSSYNEQFF.

V usage is TRBV7-2 and J usage is TRBJ1-6; D ambiguous. This CDR3 is built from 14 residues. Germline lookup yields CDR1 SGHTA and CDR2 FQGNSA. Trimming stripped 0 bases from V and 10 bases from J, with 10 bases between. CDR3 amino acids: CASSLAGNHSPLHF. The CDR3 DNA reads TGTGCCAGCAGCTTAGCGGGCAATCACTCACCCCTCCACTTT. Drawing the rest from reference TRBV7-2 and TRBJ1-6, the complete variable domain is GAGVSQSPSNKVTEKGKDVELRCDPISGHTALYWYRQSLGQGLEFLIYFQGNSAPDKSGLPSDRFSAERTGGSVSTLTIQRTQQEDSAVYLCASSLAGNHSPLHFGNGTRLTVT.

CDR3 DNA sequence: TGTGCCAGCAGTCTTGGGTCAGGGAATCAGCCCCAGCATTTT. It specifies CASSLGSGNQPQHF. The chain combines TRBV6-2 or TRBV6-3 with TRBJ1-5, with a possible D match to TRBD1 (5 bases). Per germline, CDR1 MNHEY and CDR2 SVGEGT. The CDR3 extends over 14 amino acids. Trimming removed 5 bases at V and 4 bases at J, with 12 bases between.

The V gene is TRBV9, the J gene TRBJ2-1; 8 nucleotides agree with TRBD2. CDR3 length equals 16 residues. Trimming at V came to 7 bases and at J to 7 bases, leaving 16 bases not matched to a gene. The germline CDR1 and CDR2 sequences are SGDLS and YYNGEE. The CDR3 DNA follows: TGTGCCAGCTCCACCCCAGTAACGGGAGGGGATAATGAGCAGTTCTTC. It translates to CASSTPVTGGDNEQFF.

The chain employs TRBV5-1 and TRBJ2-3; 7 nucleotides agree with TRBD1. CDR1 and CDR2 from the germline V gene are SGHRS and YFSETQ. The CDR3 consists of 15 residues. Trimming removed 4 bases from V and 5 bases from J; junction bases left unmatched: 10. This CDR3 reads CASSKGTAPGDTQYF. CDR3 nucleotides: TGCGCCAGCAGCAAGGGGACAGCCCCGGGAGATACGCAGTATTTT.

In its sample, this clone ranks as medium-sized (0.01 to 0.1%). The chain links TRBV5-6 to TRBJ1-5; 9 nucleotides line up with TRBD1. Trimming took 4 bases from V and 4 from J; bases not matched to a gene: 9. Germline loops: CDR1 SGHDT, CDR2 YYEEEE. The CDR3 sequence is 16 residues long. In DNA form, the CDR3 reads TGTGCCAGCAGCAGGACAACCGGGACAGGGAATCAGCCCCAGCATTTT. Translated: CASSRTTGTGNQPQHF.

The J gene is TRBJ2-3, the V gene TRBV7-2; maybe TRBD2 (6 bases). The V end lost 0 bases, the J end lost 4 bases, and 8 bases lay between the germline ends. This CDR3 is 14 amino acids long. CDR1 is SGHTA, CDR2 FQGNSA, per germline. CDR3 loop: CASSLAGGADTQYF. In nucleotides, the CDR3 is TGTGCCAGCAGCTTAGCTGGCGGGGCAGATACGCAGTATTTT.

V gene TRBV4-1 combines with J gene TRBJ2-5, with 11 bases that match TRBD2. The germline V gene has CDR1 MGHRA and CDR2 YSYEKL. V trimming: 8 bases; J trimming: 5 bases; junction bases outside the gene matches: 13. This CDR3 comprises 16 residues. CDR3 sequence reads: CASGGSGTSGRETQYF. The CDR3, as DNA: TGCGCCAGCGGGGGATCCGGGACTAGCGGTCGGGAGACCCAGTACTTC.

The chain has TRBV2 and TRBJ2-5, with 7 bases aligning to TRBD2. V shed 7 bases, J shed 5 bases, and the junction held 4 bases outside the gene matches. Germline loops: CDR1 SNHLY, CDR2 FYNNEI. This CDR3 region has 12 residues. Here the CDR3 reads CASNSGLETQYF. In DNA form, the CDR3 reads TGTGCCAGCAATAGCGGGCTGGAGACCCAGTACTTC. Full variable domain (missing parts from reference TRBV2 and TRBJ2-5): EPEVTQTPSHQVTQMGQEVILRCVPISNHLYFYWYRQILGQKVEFLVSFYNNEISEKSEIFDDQFSVERPDGSNFTLKIRSTKLEDSAMYFCASNSGLETQYFGPGTRLLVL.

The rearrangement links TRBV9 to TRBJ2-5; D uncertain. Germline loops: CDR1 SGDLS, CDR2 YYNGEE. The CDR3 totals 14 residues. V lost 0 bases to trimming and J lost 1 base, with 7 bases between them. CDR3 coding DNA: TGTGCCAGCAGCGTAGGTAGCAGCCAAGAGACCCAGTACTTC. It codes for CASSVGSSQETQYF.

The V call is TRBV7-8, the J call TRBJ1-1; maybe TRBD1 (5 bases). The CDR3 runs to 13 residues. The germline V gene encodes CDR1 SGHVS and CDR2 FQNEAQ. V lost 5 bases, J lost 6 bases, and 13 bases lay in between. Written as DNA, the CDR3 is TGTGCCAGCAGCCTAGGGGCGAAGGCTGAAGCTTTCTTT. Its protein product is CASSLGAKAEAFF.

The rearrangement links TRBV10-2 to TRBJ2-5; 14 bases are shared with TRBD2. The V gene's germline CDR1 is WSHSY and CDR2 SAAADI. V dropped 0 bases and J dropped 5; count of bases not matched to a gene: 5. CDR3 length equals 17 residues. Here the CDR3 reads CASSESGTSGRGETQYF. The CDR3, as DNA: TGCGCCAGCAGTGAGTCCGGGACTAGCGGGAGAGGGGAGACCCAGTACTTC.

The chain employs TRBV6-5 and TRBJ2-2; no definite D call. Germline V gene data show CDR1 as MNHEY and CDR2 as SVGAGI. With 5 bases removed from V and 6 bases from J, the gap between germline ends came to 7 bases. The CDR3 totals 12 residues. CDR3 DNA sequence: TGTGCCAGCAGTACGCCGGCCGGGGAGCTGTTTTTT. Translation: CASSTPAGELFF.